This TCR beta chain originates from a study of early T cells in non-severe SARS-CoV-2 infection (TCRdb year 2021). Context from the whole study: Because TCR sequencing relied on bulk RNA taken from unsorted whole blood, pairing of alpha and beta chains was not possible.

The full study reports these points: VDJdb matching was skewed toward anti-spike CD8 responses, so virus-specific expansions were likely underestimated and private and CD4 specificities were missed.

The library relied on 5' RACE. Instrument used: NextSeq 500. The TCR library protocol attached unique molecular identifiers to individual cDNA molecules to correct for sequencing error and PCR bias. Sequencing covered both TCR alpha and beta chains, and within each sample the abundances of alpha and beta sequences were tightly co-correlated. The source study handled its data this way. Decombinator V4 was used to perform V gene, J gene and CDR3 annotation of TCR sequences. TCRs were defined as expanded if a significant change between any two time points was detected under a Poisson model with p below 0.0001. Abundances of TCRs were expressed as counts per million after normalisation to the total number of TCRs sequenced in each sample. MAIT TCRs were defined by TRAV1-2 paired with TRAJ12, TRAJ20 or TRAJ33, and iNKT TCRs by TRAV10 paired with TRAJ18. VDJdb, accessed 1 November 2021, was searched for CMV, EBV and SARS-CoV-2 annotated TCRs, with TCRs annotated for multiple antigens excluded. In TCRdb, the public reads were trimmed at Q25 with fastp and aligned with MiXCR, with productive beta chains retained. Under each unique CDR3 protein, matching rows form one entry showing the most common genes and DNA. The V and J calls and clone size are TCRdb's, not the authors'. Recorded for this sample are approximately 70,000 distinct CDR3 sequences; approximately 12% of them occurred a single time. The ten largest clonotypes hold about 4.2% of the sample.

Between the V and J ends, shortened by 4 bases and 3 bases respectively, the junction contains 13 bases. The germline V gene (reference sequence) supplies CDR1 WNHNN and CDR2 SYGVQD. Its CDR3 holds 14 amino acids, cysteine through phenylalanine. Just CDR3 DNA is preserved here, 42 bases in frame from base 1. With regard to this clonotype: Its antigen specificity is not known. No base-level quality is on record; no much larger clone is a single base apart.

The study was a case-control design nested within a healthcare worker cohort in London, UK, with weekly nasopharyngeal swab PCR tests and blood sampling. Healthcare workers were enrolled in the week of the UK lockdown, from 23 to 31 March 2020, and were followed every week for up to about 16 weeks. The clonotype was recovered from an adult who was a healthcare worker with PCR-confirmed SARS-CoV-2 infection or an uninfected control (not recorded which). The rearranged chain carries TRBV10-1 and TRBJ2-7; the D call is tentative, TRBD1 or TRBD2, as each matches 5 bases. Sequences were obtained from whole blood. CDR3 region: CASSVGGTNYEQYF. The DNA sequence is as follows: TGCGCCAGCAGTGTTGGGGGAACAAACTACGAGCAGTACTTC.